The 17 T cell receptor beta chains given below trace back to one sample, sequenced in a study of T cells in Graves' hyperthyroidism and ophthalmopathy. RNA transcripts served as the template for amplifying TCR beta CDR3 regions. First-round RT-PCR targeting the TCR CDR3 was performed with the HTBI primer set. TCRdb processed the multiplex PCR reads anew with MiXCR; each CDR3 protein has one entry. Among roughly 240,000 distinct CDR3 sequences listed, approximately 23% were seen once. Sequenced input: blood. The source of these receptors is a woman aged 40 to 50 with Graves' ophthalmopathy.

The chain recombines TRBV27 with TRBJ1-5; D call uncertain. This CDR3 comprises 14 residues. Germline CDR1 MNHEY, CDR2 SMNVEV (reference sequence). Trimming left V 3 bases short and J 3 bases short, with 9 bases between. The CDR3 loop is CASSLKVSNQPQHF. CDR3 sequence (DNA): TGTGCCAGCAGTTTGAAAGTGTCCAATCAGCCCCAGCATTTT.

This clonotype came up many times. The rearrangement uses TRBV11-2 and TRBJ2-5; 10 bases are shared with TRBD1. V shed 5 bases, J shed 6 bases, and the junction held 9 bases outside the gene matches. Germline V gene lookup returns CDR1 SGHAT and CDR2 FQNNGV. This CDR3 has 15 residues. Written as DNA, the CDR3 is TGTGCCAGCAGCCCGGCCCGGACAGGGGGTCAGACCCAGTACTTC. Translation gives CASSPARTGGQTQYF.

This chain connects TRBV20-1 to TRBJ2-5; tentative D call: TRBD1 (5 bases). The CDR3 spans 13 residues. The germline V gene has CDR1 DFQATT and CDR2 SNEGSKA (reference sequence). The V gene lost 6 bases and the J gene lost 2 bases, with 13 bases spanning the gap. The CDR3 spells CSAADSVQETQYF. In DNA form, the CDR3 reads TGCAGTGCAGCAGACAGTGTTCAAGAGACCCAGTACTTC.

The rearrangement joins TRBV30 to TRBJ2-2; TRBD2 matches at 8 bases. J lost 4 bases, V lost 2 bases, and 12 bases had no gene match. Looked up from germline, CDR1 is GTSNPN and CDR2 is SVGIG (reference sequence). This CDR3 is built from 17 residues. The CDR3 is CAWSRGGIGRATGELFF. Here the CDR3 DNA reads TGTGCCTGGAGTAGAGGGGGGATCGGGAGGGCCACCGGGGAGCTGTTTTTT. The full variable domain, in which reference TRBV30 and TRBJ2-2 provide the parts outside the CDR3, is SQTIHQWPATLVQPVGSPLSLECTVEGTSNPNLYWYRQAAGRGLQLLFYSVGIGQISSEVPQNLSASRPQDRQFILSSKKLLLSDSGFYLCAWSRGGIGRATGELFFGEGSRLTVL.

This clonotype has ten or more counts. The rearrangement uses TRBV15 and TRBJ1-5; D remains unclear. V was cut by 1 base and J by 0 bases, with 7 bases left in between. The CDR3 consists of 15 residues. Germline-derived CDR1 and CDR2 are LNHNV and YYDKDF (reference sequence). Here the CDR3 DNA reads TGTGCCACCAGCAGAGGGATACTTAGCAATCAGCCCCAGCATTTT. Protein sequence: CATSRGILSNQPQHF.

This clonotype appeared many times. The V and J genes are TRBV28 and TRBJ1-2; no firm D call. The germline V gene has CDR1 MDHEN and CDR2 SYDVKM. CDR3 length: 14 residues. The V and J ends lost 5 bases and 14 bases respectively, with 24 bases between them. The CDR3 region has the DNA TGTGCCAGCAGTCTGAGTTACCCACCGGGCGCGTCGACCTTC. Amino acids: CASSLSYPPGASTF.

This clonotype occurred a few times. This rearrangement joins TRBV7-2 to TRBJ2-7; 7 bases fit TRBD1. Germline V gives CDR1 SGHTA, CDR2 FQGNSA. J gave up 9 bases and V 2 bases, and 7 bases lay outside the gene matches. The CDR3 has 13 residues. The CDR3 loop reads CASSLYKGAPQYF. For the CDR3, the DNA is TGTGCCAGCAGCTTATACAAGGGGGCTCCGCAGTACTTC.

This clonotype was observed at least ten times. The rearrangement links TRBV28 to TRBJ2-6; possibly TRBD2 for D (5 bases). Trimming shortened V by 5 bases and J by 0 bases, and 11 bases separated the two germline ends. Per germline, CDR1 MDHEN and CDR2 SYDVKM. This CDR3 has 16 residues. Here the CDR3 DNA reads TGTGCCAGCAGTACTAGACTGCACTCTGGGGCCAACGTCCTGACTTTC. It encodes CASSTRLHSGANVLTF.

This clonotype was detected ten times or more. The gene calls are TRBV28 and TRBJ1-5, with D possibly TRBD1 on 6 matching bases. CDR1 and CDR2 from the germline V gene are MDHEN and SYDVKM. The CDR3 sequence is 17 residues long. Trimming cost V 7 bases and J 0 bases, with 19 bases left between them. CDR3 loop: CASILRGSPNSNQPQHF. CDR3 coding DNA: TGTGCCAGCATTTTGAGGGGGAGTCCAAATAGCAATCAGCCCCAGCATTTT.

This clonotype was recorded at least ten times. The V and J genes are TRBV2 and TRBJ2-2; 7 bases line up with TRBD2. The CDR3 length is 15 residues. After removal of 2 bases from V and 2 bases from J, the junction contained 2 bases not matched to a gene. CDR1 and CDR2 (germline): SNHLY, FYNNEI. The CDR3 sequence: CASSETSANTGELFF. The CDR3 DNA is TGTGCCAGCAGTGAAACTAGCGCTAACACCGGGGAGCTGTTTTTT.

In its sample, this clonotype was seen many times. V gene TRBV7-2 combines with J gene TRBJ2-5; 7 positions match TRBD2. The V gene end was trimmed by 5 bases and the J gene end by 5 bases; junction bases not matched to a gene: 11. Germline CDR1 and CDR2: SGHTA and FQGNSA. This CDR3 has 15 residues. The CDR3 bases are TGTGCCAGCAGCAGATCCGGCGGGGGTAGGGAGACCCAGTACTTC. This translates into CASSRSGGGRETQYF.

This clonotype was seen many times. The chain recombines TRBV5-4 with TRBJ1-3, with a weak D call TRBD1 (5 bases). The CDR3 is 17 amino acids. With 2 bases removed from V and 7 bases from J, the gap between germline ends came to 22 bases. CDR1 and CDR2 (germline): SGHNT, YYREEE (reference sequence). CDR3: CASSFGTLGGSGNTIYF. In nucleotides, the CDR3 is TGTGCCAGCAGCTTTGGGACCCTTGGAGGTAGCGGGAACACCATATATTTT.

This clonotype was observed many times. The CDR3 DNA reads as TGTGCCAGCAGCTTTTTTGACACCGGGGAGCTGTTTTTT. It specifies CASSFFDTGELFF. The V call is TRBV5-5, the J call TRBJ2-2; D not certain. The V gene lost 2 bases and the J gene lost 3 bases, with 5 bases spanning the gap. CDR3 length: 13 amino acids. The germline gives CDR1 SGHKS, CDR2 YYEKEE (reference sequence).

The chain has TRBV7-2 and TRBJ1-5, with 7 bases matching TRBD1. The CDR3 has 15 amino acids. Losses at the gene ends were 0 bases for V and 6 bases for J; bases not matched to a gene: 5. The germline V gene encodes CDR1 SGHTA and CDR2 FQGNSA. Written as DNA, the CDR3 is TGTGCCAGCAGCTTAGCCAGGGGGTCGGGTCAGCCCCAGCATTTT. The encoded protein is CASSLARGSGQPQHF.

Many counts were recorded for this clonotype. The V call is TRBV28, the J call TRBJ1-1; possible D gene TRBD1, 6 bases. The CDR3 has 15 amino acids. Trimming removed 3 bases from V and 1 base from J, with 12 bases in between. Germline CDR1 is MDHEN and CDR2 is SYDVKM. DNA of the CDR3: TGTGCCAGCAGTTTCCCGGGACAATCGAACACTGAAGCTTTCTTT. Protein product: CASSFPGQSNTEAFF.

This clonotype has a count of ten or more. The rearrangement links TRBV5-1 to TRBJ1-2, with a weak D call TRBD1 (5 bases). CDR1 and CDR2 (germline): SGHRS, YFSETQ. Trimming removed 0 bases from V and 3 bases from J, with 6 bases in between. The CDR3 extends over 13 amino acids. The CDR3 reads CASSLVTDYGYTF. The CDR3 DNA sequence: TGCGCCAGCAGCTTGGTGACAGACTATGGCTACACCTTC.

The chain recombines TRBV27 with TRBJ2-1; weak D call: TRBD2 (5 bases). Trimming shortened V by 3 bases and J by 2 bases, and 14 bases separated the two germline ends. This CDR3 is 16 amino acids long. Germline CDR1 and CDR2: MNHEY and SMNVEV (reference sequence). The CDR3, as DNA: TGTGCCAGCAGTTTCCGCGGGCTGAATACCTACAATGAGCAGTTCTTC. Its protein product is CASSFRGLNTYNEQFF.